These T cell receptor beta chains were read from a single sample in a study of early T cells in non-severe SARS-CoV-2 infection. TCRdb independently ran MiXCR on the 5' RACE reads; one entry per CDR3 protein. The table shows approximately 46,000 distinct CDR3 sequences, with almost 9.5% occurring only once. The sequencing sample was made of whole blood. Source of these receptors: an adult who was a healthcare worker with PCR-confirmed SARS-CoV-2 infection or an uninfected control (not recorded which). CDR3s include the opening cysteine and the closing phenylalanine or tryptophan. Each record gives: J gene, V gene, clone size, D gene, CDR3 protein, CDR3 DNA. A D gene is named only where the DNA matches it firmly. The listing skips clone size in some rows; elsewhere it reads once, few, many or a size class.

j_call: TRBJ1-1
v_call: TRBV9
clone_size: many
d_call: TRBD1
cdr3_aa: CASSGQGSFIAFF
cdr3_nt: TGTGCCAGCAGCGGACAGGGTAGTTTTATAGCTTTCTTT

j_call: TRBJ2-5
v_call: TRBV4-2
clone_size: many
d_call: TRBD2
cdr3_aa: CASSKMELAGGLGETQYF
cdr3_nt: TGTGCCAGCAGCAAAATGGAACTAGCGGGAGGTTTGGGAGAGACCCAGTACTTC

j_call: TRBJ1-5
v_call: TRBV28
clone_size: -
d_call: -
cdr3_aa: CASSWTSSNQPQHF
cdr3_nt: TGTGCCAGCAGTTGGACAAGTAGCAATCAGCCCCAGCATTTT

j_call: TRBJ1-1
v_call: TRBV11-2
clone_size: many
d_call: -
cdr3_aa: CASSPESGVEAFF
cdr3_nt: TGTGCCAGCAGCCCAGAGAGTGGAGTTGAAGCTTTCTTT

j_call: TRBJ2-7
v_call: TRBV4-1
clone_size: few
d_call: -
cdr3_aa: CASSQDFKRPAPYEQYF
cdr3_nt: TGCGCCAGCAGCCAAGATTTTAAGCGTCCAGCTCCCTACGAGCAGTACTTC

j_call: TRBJ2-1
v_call: TRBV3-1
clone_size: -
d_call: -
cdr3_aa: CASTDSGGSSYNEQFF
cdr3_nt: TGTGCCAGCACCGATTCTGGGGGAAGCTCCTACAATGAGCAGTTCTTC

j_call: TRBJ2-2
v_call: TRBV6-5
clone_size: many
d_call: -
cdr3_aa: CASSYWLGVTGELFF
cdr3_nt: TGTGCCAGCAGTTACTGGCTCGGGGTTACCGGGGAGCTGTTTTTT

j_call: TRBJ1-1
v_call: TRBV20-1
clone_size: -
d_call: -
cdr3_aa: CSARDADRMNTEAFF
cdr3_nt: TGCAGTGCTAGAGATGCAGACAGGATGAACACTGAAGCTTTCTTT

j_call: TRBJ1-1
v_call: TRBV27
clone_size: -
d_call: -
cdr3_aa: CASSLWAQPNTEAFF
cdr3_nt: TGTGCCAGCAGTTTATGGGCGCAGCCGAACACTGAAGCTTTCTTT

j_call: TRBJ1-4
v_call: TRBV14
clone_size: few
d_call: -
cdr3_aa: CASSLNLRTNEKLFF
cdr3_nt: TGTGCCAGCAGCCTAAACCTAAGAACTAATGAAAAACTGTTTTTT

j_call: TRBJ2-3
v_call: TRBV6-2/TRBV6-3
clone_size: many
d_call: -
cdr3_aa: CASSYSLLAQYF
cdr3_nt: TGTGCCAGCAGTTACTCGTTACTGGCGCAGTATTTT

j_call: TRBJ2-2
v_call: TRBV2
clone_size: -
d_call: -
cdr3_aa: CVSARPSGTANTGELFF
cdr3_nt: TGTGTCAGCGCACGGCCGAGCGGCACGGCGAACACCGGGGAGCTGTTTTTT

j_call: TRBJ2-7
v_call: TRBV7-2
clone_size: many
d_call: TRBD1
cdr3_aa: CASSVTGAKTSPQYF
cdr3_nt: TGTGCCAGCAGCGTGACAGGGGCCAAAACGTCTCCCCAGTACTTC

j_call: TRBJ2-1
v_call: TRBV29-1
clone_size: -
d_call: -
cdr3_aa: CSILRAGLPNNEQFF
cdr3_nt: TGCAGCATTCTTAGGGCGGGCCTCCCTAACAATGAGCAGTTCTTC

j_call: TRBJ2-5
v_call: TRBV27
clone_size: few
d_call: -
cdr3_aa: CASSTLGTSVGKTQYF
cdr3_nt: TGTGCCAGCAGTACCCTTGGCACTTCGGTGGGGAAGACCCAGTACTTC

j_call: TRBJ1-6
v_call: TRBV7-2
clone_size: many
d_call: -
cdr3_aa: CASSSYNSPLHF
cdr3_nt: TGTGCCAGCAGCTCATATAATTCACCCCTCCACTTT

j_call: TRBJ1-2
v_call: TRBV12-3/TRBV12-4
clone_size: -
d_call: -
cdr3_aa: CASSFGHLVYGYTF
cdr3_nt: TGTGCCAGCAGTTTCGGACACCTCGTCTATGGCTACACCTTC

j_call: TRBJ2-2
v_call: TRBV11-2
clone_size: -
d_call: -
cdr3_aa: CASEREYNTGELFF
cdr3_nt: TGTGCCAGCGAACGGGAGTACAACACCGGGGAGCTGTTTTTT

j_call: TRBJ1-3
v_call: TRBV7-6
clone_size: few
d_call: -
cdr3_aa: CASSLDGGAGNTIYF
cdr3_nt: TGTGCCAGCAGCTTAGACGGGGGGGCCGGAAACACCATATATTTT

j_call: TRBJ1-2
v_call: TRBV6-5
clone_size: medium-sized
d_call: -
cdr3_aa: CASSLGSSYGYTF
cdr3_nt: TGTGCCAGCAGTCTAGGGTCATCCTATGGCTACACCTTC

j_call: TRBJ2-1
v_call: TRBV29-1
clone_size: -
d_call: TRBD2
cdr3_aa: CSVRGTSGSNEQFF
cdr3_nt: TGCAGCGTCAGGGGGACTAGCGGGAGCAATGAGCAGTTCTTC

j_call: TRBJ2-7
v_call: TRBV20-1
clone_size: many
d_call: TRBD1
cdr3_aa: CSASHRGHLSYEQYF
cdr3_nt: TGCAGTGCTAGCCACAGGGGGCACCTATCCTACGAGCAGTACTTC

j_call: TRBJ2-7
v_call: TRBV11-2
clone_size: -
d_call: -
cdr3_aa: CASSLDPSGAYEQYF
cdr3_nt: TGTGCCAGCAGCTTAGATCCGAGCGGAGCCTACGAGCAGTACTTC

j_call: TRBJ1-6
v_call: TRBV9
clone_size: few
d_call: TRBD1
cdr3_aa: CASSVEAGTGNSPLHF
cdr3_nt: TGTGCCAGCAGCGTAGAGGCCGGGACAGGGAATTCACCCCTCCACTTT

j_call: TRBJ2-7
v_call: TRBV28
clone_size: few
d_call: TRBD2
cdr3_aa: CASSTPSGSRHEQYF
cdr3_nt: TGTGCCAGCAGCACTCCTAGCGGGAGTCGGCACGAGCAGTACTTC

j_call: TRBJ2-7
v_call: TRBV30
clone_size: many
d_call: -
cdr3_aa: CASGAYEQYF
cdr3_nt: TGTGCCTCCGGGGCCTACGAGCAGTACTTC

j_call: TRBJ2-1
v_call: TRBV4-1
clone_size: many
d_call: -
cdr3_aa: CASSQGGGSSYNEQFF
cdr3_nt: TGCGCCAGCAGCCAAGGTGGGGGGAGCTCCTACAATGAGCAGTTCTTC

j_call: TRBJ1-1
v_call: TRBV7-8
clone_size: few
d_call: -
cdr3_aa: CASSQRTAVNTEAFF
cdr3_nt: TGTGCCAGCAGCCAGCGGACAGCCGTGAACACTGAAGCTTTCTTT

j_call: TRBJ2-1
v_call: TRBV28
clone_size: many
d_call: TRBD2
cdr3_aa: CARLPPGLGATYNEQFF
cdr3_nt: TGTGCCAGGTTGCCCCCGGGACTAGGGGCTACCTACAATGAGCAGTTCTTC

j_call: TRBJ2-2
v_call: TRBV2
clone_size: -
d_call: -
cdr3_aa: CASNLGGGANTGELFF
cdr3_nt: TGTGCCAGCAACCTGGGAGGGGGCGCGAACACCGGGGAGCTGTTTTTT

j_call: TRBJ1-6
v_call: TRBV6-1
clone_size: -
d_call: TRBD1
cdr3_aa: CASTTGTGGLTLHF
cdr3_nt: TGTGCCAGCACTACCGGGACAGGGGGCCTCACCCTCCACTTT

j_call: TRBJ2-7
v_call: TRBV2
clone_size: once
d_call: -
cdr3_aa: CAGSESSYEQYF
cdr3_nt: TGTGCTGGAAGTGAGAGCTCCTACGAGCAGTACTTC

j_call: TRBJ2-1
v_call: TRBV29-1
clone_size: -
d_call: -
cdr3_aa: CSSGTPIPSEQFF
cdr3_nt: TGCAGCTCCGGGACTCCGATCCCCAGTGAGCAGTTCTTC

j_call: TRBJ2-7
v_call: TRBV7-2
clone_size: many
d_call: TRBD2
cdr3_aa: CASSPWAGAGYEQYF
cdr3_nt: TGTGCCAGCAGCCCCTGGGCGGGAGCTGGCTACGAGCAGTACTTC

j_call: TRBJ2-3
v_call: TRBV5-1
clone_size: -
d_call: -
cdr3_aa: CASRPSRGADTQYF
cdr3_nt: TGCGCCAGCAGACCTAGTAGGGGGGCAGATACGCAGTATTTT

j_call: TRBJ2-3
v_call: TRBV2
clone_size: few
d_call: -
cdr3_aa: CASRPRHSDTQYF
cdr3_nt: TGTGCCAGCAGACCCCGACACTCAGATACGCAGTATTTT

j_call: TRBJ1-5
v_call: TRBV28
clone_size: many
d_call: -
cdr3_aa: CASSPHGNRNQPQHF
cdr3_nt: TGTGCCAGCAGCCCCCACGGGAATCGGAATCAGCCCCAGCATTTT

j_call: TRBJ1-2
v_call: TRBV28
clone_size: many
d_call: TRBD1
cdr3_aa: CASSLHPGQAETNYGYTF
cdr3_nt: TGTGCCAGCAGTTTACACCCGGGACAGGCCGAAACTAACTATGGCTACACCTTC

j_call: TRBJ2-2
v_call: TRBV5-5
clone_size: few
d_call: TRBD2
cdr3_aa: CASSPRTSGSFTGELFF
cdr3_nt: TGTGCCAGCAGCCCGAGGACTAGCGGGAGTTTCACCGGGGAGCTGTTTTTT

j_call: TRBJ2-2
v_call: TRBV27
clone_size: many
d_call: TRBD1
cdr3_aa: CASRQGGSTGELFF
cdr3_nt: TGTGCCAGCCGACAGGGGGGTTCCACCGGGGAGCTGTTTTTT

j_call: TRBJ2-3
v_call: TRBV19
clone_size: many
d_call: -
cdr3_aa: CASSPLGGIATDTQYF
cdr3_nt: TGTGCCAGTAGTCCGTTGGGCGGGATCGCTACAGATACGCAGTATTTT

j_call: TRBJ2-1
v_call: TRBV7-2
clone_size: -
d_call: TRBD2
cdr3_aa: CASSSSTWGLAHNEQFF
cdr3_nt: TGTGCCAGCAGCTCCAGTACTTGGGGACTAGCCCACAATGAGCAGTTCTTC

j_call: TRBJ1-3
v_call: TRBV11-2
clone_size: many
d_call: -
cdr3_aa: CASTLRQSWELGNTIYF
cdr3_nt: TGTGCCAGCACCCTCCGCCAGAGTTGGGAGCTTGGAAACACCATATATTTT

j_call: TRBJ2-7
v_call: TRBV6-1
clone_size: -
d_call: TRBD1
cdr3_aa: CASSGFGTGGGEQYF
cdr3_nt: TGTGCCAGCAGTGGATTTGGGACAGGGGGCGGCGAGCAGTACTTC

j_call: TRBJ1-6
v_call: TRBV28
clone_size: many
d_call: -
cdr3_aa: CASSALGVGNSPLHF
cdr3_nt: TGTGCCAGCAGTGCCCTAGGAGTAGGAAATTCACCCCTCCACTTT

j_call: TRBJ1-6
v_call: TRBV27
clone_size: -
d_call: -
cdr3_aa: CASSRRGYNSPLHF
cdr3_nt: TGTGCCAGCAGTCGCAGGGGCTATAATTCACCCCTCCACTTT

j_call: TRBJ1-5
v_call: TRBV28
clone_size: many
d_call: -
cdr3_aa: CASIQDSPGNQPQHF
cdr3_nt: TGTGCCAGCATCCAGGACAGTCCAGGCAATCAGCCCCAGCATTTT

j_call: TRBJ2-3
v_call: TRBV4-3
clone_size: many
d_call: TRBD1
cdr3_aa: CASSQEGGQGYTDTQYF
cdr3_nt: TGCGCCAGCAGCCAAGAAGGTGGACAGGGCTACACAGATACGCAGTATTTT

j_call: TRBJ2-2
v_call: TRBV19
clone_size: many
d_call: -
cdr3_aa: CASSIGEANTGELFF
cdr3_nt: TGTGCCAGTAGTATAGGAGAAGCGAACACCGGGGAGCTGTTTTTT